This T cell receptor (beta chain) originates from a study of shared clonotypes between healthy human individuals (TCRdb year 2020). In the study overall: A few men and two women, aged 18 to 49 years, made up the cohort. Per donor, three plates each were used for CD4 naive and CD4 memory, two for CD8 naive, and one for CD8 memory. Blood TCR repertoires of several healthy adults were deeply sequenced to estimate repertoire size and the extent of clonotype sharing between individuals. Libraries were prepared and TCR repertoires were sequenced by different laboratories using diverse techniques, in order to increase sequencing depth and limit assay-specific biases. Leukapheresis yielded between about 0.94 and 10 billion PBMCs per donor.

Using the deep immunoSEQ assay, TCR CDR3 regions were amplified from genomic DNA by multiplex PCR. For each cell subset, the extracted genomic DNA was distributed evenly across all wells of several immunoSEQ 96-well plates, and each plate served as one replicate. For sorted subsets, around 0.2 ug genomic DNA, equal to some 28,000 T cell genomes, was loaded into each replicate PCR. Purified libraries were measured with a Qubit 3.0 fluorometer, size-checked on a Bioanalyzer 2100, and measured again with the KAPA Library Quantification kit. Every immunoSEQ 96-well plate was sequenced on a separate single-read 150-cycle Illumina NextSeq 550 flow cell. The authors' pipeline ran thus. The immunoSEQ output contained only junctional sequences without quality scores, so filtering could not match that applied to full-length reads. To assign V/J genes and CDR3, sequences were annotated using PyIR, a Python wrapper for IgBLAST v1.9, with IMGT germline references. Reads were removed for weak V/J assignments (E-value above 1e-6), missing CDR3, stop codons, out-of-frame junctions, or ambiguous translated residues. V3J clonotypes were defined by identical inferred V gene, J gene, and CDR3 amino acid sequence. Percentage overlap between repertoires was calculated by dividing the number of shared unique clonotypes by the size of the smaller repertoire. Three approaches were used to assess repertoire richness: RTK rarefaction, the Chao1 estimator, and Recon v2.1 estimates of unobserved clonotypes. OLGA was used to compute generation probabilities for all TCRbeta clonotypes that the gDNA method yielded from a handful of donors. What TCRdb holds here is the immuneACCESS table cut down to in-frame rearrangements. Part of the clones is not present; checked against another copy, under half of the missing clones reflect an unresolved V gene, and the others are unexplained. V, J and clone size were drawn from that table, and D and trimming were deduced from the DNA. Across this sample there are approximately 2,000,000 clones, with 90% to 95% seen only once. About 1.7% of the sample rests with the top ten.

The germline V gene specifies WSHSY as CDR1 and SAAADI as CDR2. CDR3 length: 14 amino acids, cysteine to phenylalanine. The only DNA kept is the CDR3, 42 bases in frame from the first base. Between the V and J ends, shortened by 5 bases and 5 bases respectively, the junction contains 16 bases. For the CD8 naive samples, CD45RO-negative cells were positively selected for CCR7, yielding a CD45RA+CCR7+ population from which TemRA cells were excluded. The donors were healthy, HIV-negative adults with no recently reported acute infections or vaccinations. Every donor was a Caucasian adult living in Nashville, Tennessee, USA. After blood collection by leukapheresis, PBMCs were isolated using Ficoll-Histopaque density gradient centrifugation and then cryopreserved in the vapor phase of liquid nitrogen. Analytical flow cytometry was used to check the purity and quantity of each magnetically sorted T cell population. From each sorted fraction, genomic DNA was isolated and quantified by UV absorbance on a Nanodrop 2000c.

Results the study describes overall, beyond this receptor: The small number of donors limited the genetic and exposure-history diversity represented. Based on pairwise subsampling, the degree of clonotype sharing among donors was expected to be affected by sequencing depth. Rarefaction of sorted-subset datasets indicated incomplete sequencing despite the large sequencing depth. Sharing across several donors was observed for 5% to 6.5% of naive CD4, under 4% of naive CD8, 2% to 2.5% of memory CD4, and approximately 0.41% of memory CD8 clonotypes. Compared with non-shared clonotypes, clonotypes shared by all four sorted-subset donors had higher generation probabilities. Estimated clonotype richness was generally larger for naive than for memory subsets. Sampling was restricted to blood, and TCR repertoires in tissue are likely to differ from TCR repertoires in blood.

Points on this clone: Its antigen has not been determined. Base-call qualities are not available, and no considerably larger clone is one nucleotide away.

The sequencing input was naive CD8+ T cells from PBMCs. The label giving this sample's cell subset or site can be read as: CD45RA+CCR7+. The rearranged segments are TRBV10-2 and TRBJ2-7, with the D gene tentatively TRBD1 or TRBD2, based on 6 matching bases in each. This TCR was sampled from a man younger than 30 in good health. Some clones in this sample may be carry-over from other donors' samples. The nucleotides read TGCGCCAGCAGTTACCCCTCGGGGGCGCACGAGCAGTACTTC. Its protein reads: CASSYPSGAHEQYF.